The 25 T cell receptor beta chains below all came from one sample that was sequenced in a study of radiotherapy plus CTLA-4 blockade in lung cancer. Assay: immunoSEQ multiplex PCR; the TCRdb copy retains only in-frame clones and omits some. Here the sample spans roughly 100,000 clones, more than 75% being singletons. The input for sequencing was peripheral blood, taken from a patient treated with radiotherapy plus ipilimumab. These receptors were collected from a human donor with non-small cell lung cancer that progressed on radiotherapy plus ipilimumab. Some clones in this sample may be carry-over from other donors' samples.

The chain employs TRBV28 and TRBJ1-3, with a possible D match to TRBD1 (5 bases). This CDR3 has 16 amino acids. Germline CDR1 is MDHEN and CDR2 is SYDVKM. The V end was cut by 3 bases, the J end by 0 bases, with 12 bases between. The CDR3 loop is CASSLGWGSSGNTIYF. CDR3 nucleotide sequence: TGTGCCAGCAGTTTGGGCTGGGGGAGCTCTGGAAACACCATATATTTT. Together with reference TRBV28 and TRBJ1-3, the CDR3 gives the full variable domain: DVKVTQSSRYLVKRTGEKVFLECVQDMDHENMFWYRQDPGLGLRLIYFSYDVKMKEKGDIPEGYSVSREKKERFSLILESASTNQTSMYLCASSLGWGSSGNTIYFGEGSWLTVV.

The chain couples TRBV2 to TRBJ2-6; D is possibly TRBD2 (5 bases). The CDR3 contains 14 residues. Germline V gene data show CDR1 as SNHLY and CDR2 as FYNNEI. Trimming removed 7 bases at V and 0 bases at J, with 7 bases between. The CDR3 protein is CASIGSSGANVLTF. The DNA for the CDR3 is TGTGCCAGCATAGGGAGCTCTGGGGCCAACGTCCTGACTTTC. The full variable domain, rest sourced from reference TRBV2 and TRBJ2-6, is EPEVTQTPSHQVTQMGQEVILRCVPISNHLYFYWYRQILGQKVEFLVSFYNNEISEKSEIFDDQFSVERPDGSNFTLKIRSTKLEDSAMYFCASIGSSGANVLTFGAGSRLTVL.

The DNA for the CDR3 is TGCGCCAGCAGCCAACAAAGCCCTCCTGGCTCTGGAAACACCATATATTTT. Translating it yields CASSQQSPPGSGNTIYF. The genes are TRBV4-3 and TRBJ1-3; no firm D call. Germline V gene lookup returns CDR1 LGHNA and CDR2 YSLEER. The CDR3 contains 17 residues. The ends were cut back, 2 bases at V and 0 bases at J, with 14 bases in the middle.

The J gene is TRBJ1-4, the V gene TRBV4-3; tentative D call: TRBD1 (5 bases). The CDR3 runs to 14 residues. Looked up from germline, CDR1 is LGHNA and CDR2 is YSLEER. Trimming stripped 2 bases from V and 8 bases from J, with 12 bases between. In DNA, the CDR3 is TGCGCCAGCAGCCAATCCGATAGGGGCGAAAAACTGTTTTTT. Translating it yields CASSQSDRGEKLFF.

The chain recombines TRBV5-4 with TRBJ2-2; 8 bases fit TRBD2. V shed 2 bases, J shed 4 bases, and the junction held 4 bases outside the gene matches. The CDR3 is made up of 15 amino acids. Germline assignment: CDR1 SGHNT and CDR2 YYREEE (reference sequence). CDR3 protein: CASSFGLAGTGELFF. DNA of the CDR3: TGTGCCAGCAGCTTTGGGCTAGCGGGCACCGGGGAGCTGTTTTTT.

A word on this clone: An end of the junction differs from the germline gene, which may be a read error. V is TRBV5-8 and J is TRBJ1-2; weak D call: TRBD1 (6 bases). The CDR3 runs to 14 residues. CDR1 and CDR2 from the germline V gene are SGHTS and YDEGEE. The CDR3 DNA follows: TGTGCCAGCAGCACCGGGACACCCTTCTATGGCCACACCTTC. It is translated as CASSTGTPFYGHTF.

The chain combines TRBV7-3 with TRBJ2-3, with 9 bases lining up with TRBD2. Trimming cost V 2 bases and J 2 bases; bases outside gene matches: 2. Germline loops: CDR1 SGHTA, CDR2 FQGTGA. The CDR3 has 15 residues. The CDR3 region is CASSLLAGYTDTQYF. Written as DNA, the CDR3 is TGTGCCAGCAGCTTACTAGCGGGGTACACAGATACGCAGTATTTT. Variable domain in full (rest from reference TRBV7-3 and TRBJ2-3): GAGVSQTPSNKVTEKGKYVELRCDPISGHTALYWYRQSLGQGPEFLIYFQGTGAADDSGLPNDRFFAVRPEGSVSTLKIQRTERGDSAVYLCASSLLAGYTDTQYFGPGTRLTVL.

This rearrangement joins TRBV7-9 to TRBJ2-7, with D maybe TRBD2 (5 bases). Germline V gene data show CDR1 as SEHNR and CDR2 as FQNEAQ (reference sequence). V lost 2 bases to trimming and J lost 0 bases, with 5 bases between them. This CDR3 contains 13 residues. In DNA form, the CDR3 reads TGTGCCAGCAGCTTAACTAGCTCCTACGAGCAGTACTTC. Translating gives CASSLTSSYEQYF.

The chain couples TRBV7-2 to TRBJ1-2; 9 positions agree with TRBD1. Germline lookup yields CDR1 SGHTA and CDR2 FQGNSA. The V and J ends lost 5 bases and 4 bases, in that order; junction bases with no gene match: 5. The CDR3 contains 14 residues. The CDR3 protein is CASSLQGAVYGYTF. For the CDR3, the DNA is TGTGCCAGCAGCCTACAGGGGGCTGTCTATGGCTACACCTTC.

The chain is built from TRBV7-2 and TRBJ1-5, with 7 positions matching TRBD1. Germline CDR1 and CDR2: SGHTA and FQGNSA. The CDR3 is made up of 14 amino acids. V was clipped by 3 bases and J by 7 bases; unmatched bases: 6. CDR3 bases: TGTGCCAGCAGCTTCCGGGACAGTCGGCAGCCCCAGCATTTT. Amino acids: CASSFRDSRQPQHF.

This clone was seen a handful of times. The CDR3 here is CASSSADRGLGNTIYF. DNA of the CDR3: TGTGCCAGCAGCTCGGCAGACAGGGGGCTTGGAAACACCATATATTTT. This chain uses TRBV7-9 with TRBJ1-3, with 10 bases identical to TRBD1. The CDR3 has 16 amino acids. The V segment lost 4 bases and the J segment 3 bases; nucleotides outside the gene matches: 6. In germline, CDR1 is SEHNR, CDR2 FQNEAQ (reference sequence).

This clone was observed once. The chain employs TRBV1 and TRBJ2-6. TRBV1 is assigned pseudogene status. The CDR3 is 18 residues long. The CDR3 DNA sequence: TGCACCAGCAGTAGATCTGGTTTGTGCACAAGTCGGGCCAACGTCCTGACTTTC. Protein: CTSSRSGLCTSRANVLTF.

This chain connects TRBV18 to TRBJ1-3; possible D gene TRBD1, 5 bases. This CDR3 is built from 18 residues. Trimming removed 4 bases from V and 0 bases from J, with 19 bases in between. Per the germline V gene, CDR1 is KGHSH and CDR2 is LQKENI. The CDR3 spells CASSRTVGDRSSGNTIYF. As DNA, the CDR3 is TGTGCCAGCTCACGAACGGTGGGGGATCGAAGCTCTGGAAACACCATATATTTT.

The chain has TRBV5-1 and TRBJ2-5; D remains ambiguous. Germline V gene lookup returns CDR1 SGHRS and CDR2 YFSETQ. Trimming cost V 0 bases and J 0 bases, with 3 bases left between them. This CDR3 comprises 13 residues. This CDR3 is CASSLGYQETQYF. As DNA, the CDR3 is TGCGCCAGCAGCTTGGGGTACCAAGAGACCCAGTACTTC.

The chain recombines TRBV6-1 with TRBJ1-4; D is perhaps TRBD1 (6 bases). The V gene's germline CDR1 is MNHNS and CDR2 SASEGT. The V end lost 6 bases, the J end lost 5 bases, and 13 bases lay between the germline ends. The CDR3 contains 14 residues. The CDR3 sequence: CASRWRGGNEKLFF. In DNA form, the CDR3 reads TGTGCCAGCAGGTGGAGGGGGGGGAATGAAAAACTGTTTTTT.

This clone showed up just once. The chain has TRBV7-2 and TRBJ1-1; perhaps TRBD1 as D (6 bases). The CDR3 spans 13 residues. Germline values: CDR1 SGHTA, CDR2 FQGNSA. Trimming pared 2 bases from V and 4 bases from J, leaving 8 bases between. CDR3 sequence: CASSLNRATEAFF. The CDR3 region has the DNA TGTGCCAGCAGCTTAAACAGGGCCACTGAAGCTTTCTTT. The complete variable domain, with remaining parts taken from reference TRBV7-2 and TRBJ1-1, reads GAGVSQSPSNKVTEKGKDVELRCDPISGHTALYWYRQSLGQGLEFLIYFQGNSAPDKSGLPSDRFSAERTGGSVSTLTIQRTQQEDSAVYLCASSLNRATEAFFGQGTRLTVV.

J is TRBJ2-5 and V is TRBV4-3, with D possibly matching TRBD1 (6 bases). CDR1 is LGHNA and CDR2 is YSLEER in the germline V gene. With 5 bases removed from V and 5 bases from J, the gap between germline ends came to 12 bases. This CDR3 is 13 amino acids long. This CDR3 is CASSSGDRETQYF. The CDR3 nucleotides read TGCGCCAGCAGCTCAGGGGATCGGGAGACCCAGTACTTC.

This clone has just one count. V and J are TRBV7-9 and TRBJ1-2; D might be TRBD1 (6 bases). Germline V gene lookup returns CDR1 SEHNR and CDR2 FQNEAQ (reference sequence). This CDR3 has 13 residues. Trimming removed 5 bases at V and 2 bases at J, with 9 bases between. CDR3 coding DNA: TGTGCCAGCAGCCGGGGGCTCAACTATGGCTACACCTTC. Amino acid sequence: CASSRGLNYGYTF.

The chain couples TRBV2 to TRBJ1-5, with 9 bases aligning to TRBD1. Germline trimming cut 6 bases from V and 0 bases from J; bases unmatched to any gene: 9. The V gene's germline CDR1 is SNHLY and CDR2 FYNNEI. CDR3 length equals 17 residues. The CDR3 is CASRGDRAFYSNQPQHF. The CDR3 nucleotides read TGTGCCAGCAGGGGGGACAGGGCCTTTTATAGCAATCAGCCCCAGCATTTT.

The count of this clone is one. This sequence joins TRBV6-6 and TRBJ2-1; D is perhaps TRBD1 or TRBD2 (5 bases each). Germline assignment: CDR1 MNHNY and CDR2 SVGAGI (reference sequence). V was trimmed by 2 bases and J by 6 bases, leaving 14 bases between them. This CDR3 contains 15 residues. Here the CDR3 reads CASSYHAGTSNEQFF. The CDR3 coding sequence is TGTGCCAGCAGTTACCACGCCGGGACGAGCAATGAGCAGTTCTTC.

This chain joins TRBV5-1 and TRBJ2-7; 9 nucleotides line up with TRBD2. V lost 1 base, J lost 0 bases, and 5 bases stayed unmatched. The CDR3 spans 16 residues. From germline, CDR1 is SGHRS and CDR2 YFSETQ. CDR3 DNA sequence: TGCGCCAGCAGCTTGCCTGCGCGGGGGGGCTCCTACGAGCAGTACTTC. Protein sequence: CASSLPARGGSYEQYF.

For the CDR3, the DNA is TGTGCCAGCAGGTCCCAAATATGGAACACTGAAGCTTTCTTT. Translating it yields CASRSQIWNTEAFF. This chain links TRBV7-3 with TRBJ1-1; no firm D call. The CDR3 is 14 residues long. The V end was cut by 6 bases, the J end by 1 base, with 12 bases between. Germline CDR1 and CDR2: SGHTA and FQGTGA.

The J gene is TRBJ1-5, the V gene TRBV6-5, with no clear D. CDR3 size: 14 residues. Germline assignment: CDR1 MNHEY and CDR2 SVGAGI. V was pared by 2 bases and J by 1 base, with 6 bases between. The CDR3 region is CASSYGVSNQPQHF. The CDR3 bases are TGTGCCAGCAGTTACGGGGTGAGCAATCAGCCCCAGCATTTT.

The chain links TRBV19 to TRBJ1-4; 10 bases match TRBD1. Unmatched junction bases numbered 7, after V lost 5 bases and J lost 7 bases. The CDR3 has 15 amino acids. CDR1 is LNHDA, CDR2 SQIVND, per germline (reference sequence). CDR3: CASSWTGGRGEKLFF. The CDR3 DNA reads TGTGCCAGTAGTTGGACAGGGGGAAGAGGTGAAAAACTGTTTTTT.

V and J are TRBV27 and TRBJ2-2; 9 nucleotides align to TRBD1. Losses at the gene ends were 6 bases for V and 1 base for J; bases not matched to a gene: 21. Per germline, CDR1 MNHEY and CDR2 SMNVEV (reference sequence). This CDR3 has 21 amino acids. The CDR3 sequence is CASSSGLIGQGLTVNTGELFF. The CDR3 bases are TGTGCCAGCAGCTCTGGCCTCATTGGACAGGGGTTAACTGTGAACACCGGGGAGCTGTTTTTT.